The 28 T cell receptor beta chains reported below all come from one sample, sequenced in a study of blood T cell repertoires in COVID-19. Libraries were prepared by immunoSEQ multiplex PCR; TCRdb keeps only in-frame clonotypes and omits some of them. The sample holds under 150,000 clones, about 87% seen once. Sequencing was done on a sample of peripheral blood. These receptor sequences come from a man aged 45 to 65 with active COVID-19.

The gene calls are TRBV6-6 and TRBJ1-6; the match to TRBD1 covers 9 bases. This CDR3 has 14 residues. Trimming took 5 bases from V and 7 from J; bases not matched to a gene: 3. Germline assignment: CDR1 MNHNY and CDR2 SVGAGI (reference sequence). The CDR3 coding sequence is TGTGCCAGCAGTCCGACAGGGGGAAATTCACCCCTCCACTTT. This gives the protein CASSPTGGNSPLHF.

The V call is TRBV4-1, the J call TRBJ1-1, with 8 bases fitting TRBD1. This CDR3 is 16 amino acids long. In germline, CDR1 is MGHRA, CDR2 YSYEKL. After removal of 2 bases from V and 3 bases from J, the junction contained 8 bases not matched to a gene. CDR3 amino acids: CASSQHRTGRDTEAFF. The CDR3, as DNA: TGCGCCAGCAGCCAACATCGGACAGGGCGGGACACTGAAGCTTTCTTT.

The J gene is TRBJ1-5, the V gene TRBV11-2; no definite D call. This CDR3 has 15 amino acids. Germline CDR1 and CDR2: SGHAT and FQNNGV. The germline V and J ends were trimmed by 5 bases and 1 base, with 12 bases remaining between them. The CDR3 loop is CASSLAPGSNQPQHF. As DNA, the CDR3 is TGTGCCAGCAGCCTCGCCCCCGGGAGCAATCAGCCCCAGCATTTT.

V is TRBV29-1 and J is TRBJ1-1; D not certain. V dropped 7 bases and J dropped 5 bases, with 14 bases sitting between them. The CDR3 extends over 12 amino acids. Germline assignment: CDR1 SQVTM and CDR2 ANQGSEA. The CDR3 is CSAARAGTEAFF. The DNA for the CDR3 is TGCAGCGCTGCACGAGCCGGGACTGAAGCTTTCTTT.

V gene TRBV13 combines with J gene TRBJ1-6; 10 bases map to TRBD1. Germline-derived CDR1 and CDR2 are PRHDT and FYEKMQ (reference sequence). CDR3 length equals 15 residues. The V gene end was trimmed by 4 bases and the J gene end by 6 bases; junction bases not matched to a gene: 3. CDR3 nucleotide sequence: TGTGCCAGCAGCTCACGGACAGGGGGTAATTCACCCCTCCACTTT. Amino acid sequence: CASSSRTGGNSPLHF.

The chain joins TRBV5-4 to TRBJ1-1; D not resolved. V gave up 2 bases and J gave up 11 bases, with 19 bases separating them. The CDR3 runs to 14 residues. Germline CDR1 reads SGHNT; CDR2 reads YYREEE (reference sequence). The CDR3 sequence: CASSLYPATVYAFF. Here the CDR3 DNA reads TGTGCCAGCAGCTTATACCCCGCAACAGTGTACGCTTTCTTT.

In DNA, the CDR3 is TGTGCCACCAACCCCAGGGGGTTCGGGGCCAACGTCCTGACTTTC. It yields the protein CATNPRGFGANVLTF. The V and J genes are TRBV19 and TRBJ2-6, with 7 positions matching TRBD1. J was trimmed by 4 bases and V by 10 bases; bases with no gene match: 10. Germline V gene sequence: CDR1 LNHDA, CDR2 SQIVND (reference sequence). The CDR3 has 15 residues.

CDR3 DNA: TGTGCCAGCAGTTACCCAGGGACAGGGAGGGATGAAGCTTTCTTT. Its translation is CASSYPGTGRDEAFF. The J gene is TRBJ1-1, the V gene TRBV6-5, with 9 nucleotides matching TRBD1. Germline-derived CDR1 and CDR2 are MNHEY and SVGAGI. The CDR3 covers 15 residues. The V segment lost 2 bases and the J segment 7 bases; nucleotides outside the gene matches: 8.

The V gene is TRBV4-2, the J gene TRBJ2-1; the D is unclear. This CDR3 has 15 amino acids. Trimming cost V 4 bases and J 4 bases, with 14 bases left between them. Germline V gives CDR1 LGHNA, CDR2 YNFKEQ. This CDR3 reads CASSRTSDSYNEQFF. DNA for the CDR3: TGTGCCAGCAGCCGAACGAGCGACTCGTACAATGAGCAGTTCTTC.

The chain recombines TRBV6-5 with TRBJ1-2; TRBD1 aligns across 9 bases. With 5 bases clipped from V and 7 bases from J, the junction kept 11 bases outside the gene matches. Per germline, CDR1 MNHEY and CDR2 SVGAGI. The length of the CDR3 is 15 residues. CDR3 residues: CASSPLILTGGGYTF. As DNA, the CDR3 is TGTGCCAGCAGTCCGTTGATCCTGACAGGGGGTGGCTACACCTTC.

This chain connects TRBV12-3 or TRBV12-4 to TRBJ1-2, with 7 positions matching TRBD1. V lost 6 bases, J lost 8 bases, and 6 bases stayed unmatched. The CDR3 contains 12 residues. The CDR3 DNA is TGTGCCAGCAGGAACAGGGGCGGAGGCTACACCTTC. Amino acid sequence: CASRNRGGGYTF.

V gene TRBV5-1 combines with J gene TRBJ2-3, with TRBD2 identical over 7 bases. V dropped 3 bases and J dropped 2; count of bases not matched to a gene: 6. Germline V gives CDR1 SGHRS, CDR2 YFSETQ. CDR3 length: 15 residues. CDR3 residues: CASSWGRAYTDTQYF. The CDR3 bases are TGCGCCAGCAGCTGGGGGAGGGCCTACACAGATACGCAGTATTTT.

The V gene is TRBV11-2, the J gene TRBJ2-1; maybe TRBD2 (7 bases). Between the trimmed V and J ends, which lost 5 bases and 2 bases, there was a span of 10 bases. This CDR3 is 14 amino acids long. Germline CDR1 and CDR2: SGHAT and FQNNGV. The CDR3 nucleotides are TGTGCCAGCAGCGTGGGGGGGCCCTACAATGAGCAGTTCTTC. Protein product: CASSVGGPYNEQFF. Full variable domain (rest looked up from reference TRBV11-2 and TRBJ2-1): EAGVAQSPRYKIIEKRQSVAFWCNPISGHATLYWYQQILGQGPKLLIQFQNNGVVDDSQLPKDRFSAERLKGVDSTLKIQPAKLEDSAVYLCASSVGGPYNEQFFGPGTRLTVL.

The chain combines TRBV5-4 with TRBJ2-7; 7 positions match TRBD2. The CDR3 is 15 amino acids. Unmatched junction bases numbered 7, after V lost 4 bases and J lost 0 bases. Germline V gene sequence: CDR1 SGHNT, CDR2 YYREEE (reference sequence). CDR3 DNA: TGTGCCAGCAGCACGGGGGGATCTAGCTCCTACGAGCAGTACTTC. This sequence encodes CASSTGGSSSYEQYF.

The CDR3 DNA is TGTGCCAGCACCATAATCGGGCGGGGCTTCGGCAGCTACGAGCAGTACTTC. It encodes CASTIIGRGFGSYEQYF. The rearrangement joins TRBV5-6 to TRBJ2-7, with a weak D call TRBD2 (6 bases). CDR1 is SGHDT, CDR2 YYEEEE, per germline. The CDR3 has 17 residues. V was shortened by 6 bases and J by 3 bases, with 25 bases between the two germline ends. Supplemented by reference TRBV5-6 and TRBJ2-7, the full variable domain reads DAGVTQSPTHLIKTRGQQVTLRCSPKSGHDTVSWYQQALGQGPQFIFQYYEEEERQRGNFPDRFSGHQFPNYSSELNVNALLLGDSALYLCASTIIGRGFGSYEQYFGPGTRLTVT.

The chain links TRBV6-1 to TRBJ1-3; no clear D gene. V was clipped by 0 bases and J by 0 bases, with 12 bases between them. This CDR3 contains 17 residues. The V gene's germline CDR1 is MNHNS and CDR2 SASEGT. The CDR3 coding sequence is TGTGCCAGCAGTGAAGCTCATGGAGGCAGCTCTGGAAACACCATATATTTT. Encoded protein: CASSEAHGGSSGNTIYF.

The CDR3 region is CASSEQGLENTEAFF. CDR3 sequence (DNA): TGTGCCAGCAGTGAACAGGGACTCGAGAACACTGAAGCTTTCTTT. The chain carries TRBV2 and TRBJ1-1; possible D gene TRBD1, 5 bases. This CDR3 has 15 amino acids. CDR1 and CDR2 from the germline V gene are SNHLY and FYNNEI. With 2 bases removed from V and 1 base from J, the gap between germline ends came to 11 bases. Full variable domain (outside the CDR3, taken from reference TRBV2 and TRBJ1-1): EPEVTQTPSHQVTQMGQEVILRCVPISNHLYFYWYRQILGQKVEFLVSFYNNEISEKSEIFDDQFSVERPDGSNFTLKIRSTKLEDSAMYFCASSEQGLENTEAFFGQGTRLTVV.

The V and J genes are TRBV6-1 and TRBJ2-1, with D tentatively TRBD2 (5 bases). CDR1 and CDR2 from the germline V gene are MNHNS and SASEGT. With 4 bases removed from V and 2 bases from J, the gap between germline ends came to 15 bases. CDR3 length: 16 amino acids. The CDR3 here is CASSAPTLRAYNEQFF. CDR3 in DNA: TGTGCCAGCAGTGCCCCGACCCTGAGGGCCTACAATGAGCAGTTCTTC.

This chain uses TRBV27 with TRBJ1-1; TRBD1 is a possible D gene (5 bases). Germline lookup yields CDR1 MNHEY and CDR2 SMNVEV (reference sequence). Trimming stripped 5 bases from V and 2 bases from J, with 12 bases between. CDR3 length: 14 residues. DNA of the CDR3: TGTGCCAGCAGTCATAGACAGATCAACACTGAAGCTTTCTTT. Amino acid sequence: CASSHRQINTEAFF.

The chain recombines TRBV10-2 with TRBJ1-2; 7 bases match TRBD1. The CDR3 has 15 residues. Germline values: CDR1 WSHSY, CDR2 SAAADI. J gave up 1 base and V 5 bases, and 7 bases lay outside the gene matches. The CDR3 sequence is CASSRNRGDNYGYTF. CDR3 DNA: TGCGCCAGCAGTCGAAACAGGGGCGATAACTATGGCTACACCTTC.

The chain combines TRBV18 with TRBJ1-4, with D perhaps TRBD1 (5 bases). The CDR3 has 17 amino acids. CDR1 KGHSH and CDR2 LQKENI come from the germline V gene. Trimming took off 6 bases at V and 3 bases at J, with 20 bases between the two ends. The CDR3 protein is CASSKNNRWMANEKLFF. In nucleotides, the CDR3 is TGTGCCAGCTCCAAAAACAACAGGTGGATGGCTAATGAAAAACTGTTTTTT.

This chain uses TRBV2 with TRBJ2-4, with a weak D call TRBD2 (6 bases). The CDR3 contains 17 residues. The germline V gene has CDR1 SNHLY and CDR2 FYNNEI. Between the trimmed V and J ends, which lost 2 bases and 0 bases, there was a span of 14 bases. CDR3 sequence (DNA): TGTGCCAGCAGTGAAACGCGGGGCAAACTAGCCAAAAACATTCAGTACTTC. Amino acids: CASSETRGKLAKNIQYF.

The J gene is TRBJ2-3, the V gene TRBV19, with TRBD2 identical over 11 bases. The ends lost 3 bases at V and 5 bases at J; junction bases unmatched: 7. CDR1 LNHDA and CDR2 SQIVND come from the germline V gene (reference sequence). The CDR3 contains 16 residues. CDR3 nucleotide sequence: TGTGCCAGTAGTATTGGGCTAGCGGGGGGACTAGATACGCAGTATTTT. Translated: CASSIGLAGGLDTQYF.

In its sample, this clone was seen a few times. The genes are TRBV5-1 and TRBJ2-7, with D possibly matching TRBD1 (5 bases). The CDR3 has 15 residues. The ends were cut back, 2 bases at V and 2 bases at J, with 14 bases in the middle. The V gene's germline CDR1 is SGHRS and CDR2 YFSETQ. CDR3: CASSLITGVTYEQYF. CDR3 nucleotide sequence: TGCGCCAGCAGCTTAATCACAGGTGTGACCTACGAGCAGTACTTC.

For the CDR3, the DNA is TGTGCCAGCAGTTACGCGGACAGAGGCCCCTACGAGCAGTACTTC. Its translation: CASSYADRGPYEQYF. The V call is TRBV6-2 or TRBV6-3, the J call TRBJ2-7; D is possibly TRBD1 (6 bases). CDR3 length: 15 residues. V was pared by 2 bases and J by 2 bases, with 13 bases between. The germline V gene has CDR1 MNHEY and CDR2 SVGEGT.

V and J are TRBV14 and TRBJ1-1; D call uncertain. Trimming took off 1 base at V and 5 bases at J, with 8 bases between the two ends. This CDR3 comprises 13 residues. Germline values: CDR1 SGHDN, CDR2 FVKESK. The CDR3 spells CASSQAGGTEAFF. CDR3 sequence (DNA): TGTGCCAGCAGCCAAGCGGGAGGGACTGAAGCTTTCTTT.

This clone was detected once. The chain is built from TRBV19 and TRBJ1-2; 10 positions match TRBD1. The CDR3 is made up of 15 amino acids. V was pared by 6 bases and J by 0 bases, with 4 bases of the junction left unmatched. CDR1 and CDR2 (germline): LNHDA, SQIVND (reference sequence). This CDR3 reads CASRTGQGTNYGYTF. The DNA of the CDR3 is TGTGCCAGTAGAACGGGACAGGGGACTAACTATGGCTACACCTTC.

The chain uses TRBV19 and TRBJ1-5; D gene uncertain. V was trimmed by 7 bases and J by 0 bases, leaving 13 bases between them. CDR1 and CDR2 (germline): LNHDA, SQIVND (reference sequence). This CDR3 spans 15 amino acids. In DNA form, the CDR3 reads TGTGCCAGTACCAACCTCAGGTATAGCAATCAGCCCCAGCATTTT. As protein: CASTNLRYSNQPQHF.